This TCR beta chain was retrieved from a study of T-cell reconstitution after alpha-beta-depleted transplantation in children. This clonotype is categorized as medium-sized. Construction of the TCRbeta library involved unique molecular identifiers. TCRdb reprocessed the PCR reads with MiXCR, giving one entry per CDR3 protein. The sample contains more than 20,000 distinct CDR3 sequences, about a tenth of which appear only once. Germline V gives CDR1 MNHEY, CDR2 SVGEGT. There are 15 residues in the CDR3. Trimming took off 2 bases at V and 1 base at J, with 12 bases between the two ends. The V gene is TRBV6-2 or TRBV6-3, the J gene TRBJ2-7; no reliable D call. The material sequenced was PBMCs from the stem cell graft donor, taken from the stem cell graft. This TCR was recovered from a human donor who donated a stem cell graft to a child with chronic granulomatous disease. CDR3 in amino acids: CASSYEEDQSYEQYF. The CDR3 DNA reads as TGTGCCAGCAGTTACGAGGAAGACCAATCCTACGAGCAGTACTTC.